Following are 15 T cell receptor beta chains from one sample sequenced in a study of CD8+CD57+ T cells in acquired aplastic anemia. Genomic DNA served as template for TCR beta VDJ and CDR3 profiling. TCRdb independently ran MiXCR on the reads; one entry per CDR3 protein. The data contain some 190,000 distinct CDR3 sequences, approximately 49% of them singletons. Material for sequencing was sorted CD4+, CD8+, or CD8+CD57+ T cells (not recorded which) from PBMCs. The receptors originated from a human donor in good health.

CDR3: CASKVAGAYNEQFF. As DNA, the CDR3 is TGTGCCAGTAAGGTAGCGGGGGCGTACAATGAGCAGTTCTTC. The rearrangement joins TRBV19 to TRBJ2-1; 9 positions match TRBD2. CDR3 size: 14 residues. The V and J ends lost 7 bases and 4 bases, in that order; junction bases with no gene match: 5. The germline CDR1 and CDR2 sequences are LNHDA and SQIVND (reference sequence).

This clonotype was counted between two and nine times. The chain recombines TRBV24-1 with TRBJ2-3; a possible D gene is TRBD2 (5 bases). In germline, CDR1 is KGHDR, CDR2 SFDVKD. CDR3 length equals 17 residues. Trimming stripped 1 base from V and 0 bases from J, with 13 bases between. The CDR3 is CATSDFWAEGSTDTQYF. The CDR3 DNA reads as TGTGCCACCAGTGATTTCTGGGCCGAGGGTAGCACAGATACGCAGTATTTT.

The V gene is TRBV10-3, the J gene TRBJ1-2, with 7 bases lining up with TRBD1. This CDR3 comprises 15 residues. Trimming took 0 bases from V and 0 from J; bases not matched to a gene: 1. CDR1 is ENHRY, CDR2 SYGVKD, per germline. DNA of the CDR3: TGTGCCATCAGTGAGTCGGACAGGCCTAACTATGGCTACACCTTC. Residues: CAISESDRPNYGYTF.

The chain uses TRBV19 and TRBJ1-1; D not resolved. Trimming took off 1 base at V and 2 bases at J, with 11 bases between the two ends. CDR1 and CDR2 from the germline V gene are LNHDA and SQIVND (reference sequence). This CDR3 has 15 amino acids. CDR3 DNA sequence: TGTGCCAGTAGTATAGTTCCGGGCTTCAACACTGAAGCTTTCTTT. This codes for CASSIVPGFNTEAFF.

This clonotype has at least ten counts. The V call is TRBV5-6, the J call TRBJ1-2; D perhaps matches TRBD1 (5 bases). CDR3 length equals 14 residues. V lost 0 bases and J 5 bases, leaving 11 bases between the germline ends. Germline V gene sequence: CDR1 SGHDT, CDR2 YYEEEE. The CDR3 loop reads CASSLVRGRYGYTF. In DNA, the CDR3 is TGTGCCAGCAGCTTGGTACGGGGACGGTATGGCTACACCTTC. Complete variable domain (other parts from reference TRBV5-6 and TRBJ1-2): DAGVTQSPTHLIKTRGQQVTLRCSPKSGHDTVSWYQQALGQGPQFIFQYYEEEERQRGNFPDRFSGHQFPNYSSELNVNALLLGDSALYLCASSLVRGRYGYTFGSGTRLTVV.

This clonotype has a count of ten or more. V and J are TRBV4-1 and TRBJ2-6; the match to TRBD1 covers 7 bases. The germline CDR1 and CDR2 sequences are MGHRA and YSYEKL. This CDR3 spans 17 amino acids. V lost 0 bases to trimming and J lost 3 bases; unmatched junction nucleotides: 5. CDR3 sequence (DNA): TGCGCCAGCAGCCAAGAAGGGGGCGGTTTTGGGGCCAACGTCCTGACTTTC. Amino acid sequence: CASSQEGGGFGANVLTF.

The gene calls are TRBV2 and TRBJ1-6, with 7 bases matching TRBD1. The CDR3 runs 15 residues. In germline, CDR1 is SNHLY, CDR2 FYNNEI. V gave up 4 bases and J gave up 4 bases; unmatched junction bases: 4. In nucleotides, the CDR3 is TGTGCCAGCAGTGGGACAGGAGTTTATAATTCACCCCTCCACTTT. Its protein is CASSGTGVYNSPLHF.

This clonotype was counted a single time. The CDR3, as DNA: TGTGCCAGCAGTCGGTCGGAGATGGAGGGTAAGGACACTGAAGCTTTCTTT. As protein: CASSRSEMEGKDTEAFF. The chain employs TRBV2 and TRBJ1-1; no clear D. The CDR3 is 17 amino acids. Trimming stripped 5 bases from V and 3 bases from J, with 22 bases between. Germline V CDR1 and CDR2: SNHLY, FYNNEI.

V is TRBV7-9 and J is TRBJ2-1; D might be TRBD1 (6 bases). The V gene lost 1 base and the J gene lost 14 bases, with 15 bases spanning the gap. This CDR3 is built from 13 residues. Germline-derived CDR1 and CDR2 are SEHNR and FQNEAQ (reference sequence). CDR3 loop: CASSLGTVGVEFF. The DNA of the CDR3 is TGTGCCAGCAGCTTAGGGACAGTAGGAGTGGAGTTCTTC.

This clonotype appeared once. This sequence joins TRBV5-1 and TRBJ2-1, with a possible D match to TRBD2 (6 bases). Per the germline V gene, CDR1 is SGHRS and CDR2 is YFSETQ. Trimming shortened V by 3 bases and J by 7 bases, and 26 bases separated the two germline ends. There are 18 residues in the CDR3. CDR3 in DNA: TGCGCCAGCAGCTCGTCCCACCAAGGGACTTATTTAGTGAATGAGCAGTTCTTC. Protein: CASSSSHQGTYLVNEQFF.

This clonotype is medium-sized in the sample. The chain is built from TRBV7-8 and TRBJ1-2; D might be TRBD1 (6 bases). The CDR3 loop spans 14 amino acids. V was shortened by 5 bases and J by 7 bases, with 17 bases between the two germline ends. CDR1 and CDR2 (germline): SGHVS, FQNEAQ. Written as DNA, the CDR3 is TGTGCCAGCAGCCCAGAGGGGGGGGCAGCTGGCTACACCTTC. Translating gives CASSPEGGAAGYTF. Combining the CDR3 with reference TRBV7-8 and TRBJ1-2 gives the whole variable domain GAGVSQSPRYKVAKRGQDVALRCDPISGHVSLFWYQQALGQGPEFLTYFQNEAQLDKSGLPSDRFFAERPEGSVSTLKIQRTQQEDSAVYLCASSPEGGAAGYTFGSGTRLTVV.

A remark on this clonotype: A read error may account for a junction end that differs from germline. The gene calls are TRBV2 and TRBJ2-1, with TRBD2 identical over 10 bases. Germline V gene lookup returns CDR1 SNHLY and CDR2 FYNNEI. The CDR3 loop spans 14 amino acids. The chain's CDR3 is CASSASGSAGELFF. CDR3 DNA: TGTGCCAGCAGTGCTAGCGGGAGCGCCGGGGAGCTGTTCTTC.

This clonotype has more than one count but fewer than ten. The V and J genes are TRBV15 and TRBJ2-1, with D uncertain. The V gene lost 4 bases and the J gene lost 5 bases, with 9 bases spanning the gap. Germline-derived CDR1 and CDR2 are LNHNV and YYDKDF (reference sequence). The CDR3 extends over 13 amino acids. The CDR3 spells CATSTRQDNEQFF. For the CDR3, the DNA is TGTGCCACCAGCACGAGGCAAGACAATGAGCAGTTCTTC.

This clonotype turned up a few times. The rearrangement uses TRBV12-3 or TRBV12-4 and TRBJ1-2; 8 bases fit TRBD1. The J segment lost 4 bases and the V segment lost 6 bases, leaving 7 bases of the junction unmatched. The CDR3 has 14 residues. In nucleotides, the CDR3 is TGTGCCAGCAGACGGACAGGGTTGGGCTATGGCTACACCTTC. Translation: CASRRTGLGYGYTF.

This clonotype has at least ten counts. The chain links TRBV12-3 or TRBV12-4 to TRBJ1-1; no reliable D call. CDR3 length: 14 amino acids. The V end was cut by 7 bases, the J end by 5 bases, with 17 bases between. The CDR3 region has the DNA TGTGCCAGCACGGGGATCGGGTCTTGGACTGAAGCTTTCTTT. Its translation is CASTGIGSWTEAFF.